This entry is about one TCR beta chain. This CDR3 has 13 residues. V was cut by 7 bases and J by 7 bases, with 16 bases left in between. Per the germline V gene, CDR1 is SEHNR and CDR2 is FQNEAQ (reference sequence). One entry per CDR3 protein results from TCRdb running MiXCR on the RT-PCR reads. The sample includes about 680,000 distinct CDR3 sequences, 14% of them seen just once. The sequence derives from a female donor in good health, serving as a healthy control. Sequencing input: memory CD4+ T cells from blood. V is TRBV7-9 and J is TRBJ1-1; no reliable D call. The CDR3 nucleotides are TGTGCCAGCATCAGCGGGGAAGGAGGTGAAGCTTTCTTT. This encodes CASISGEGGEAFF. The full variable domain, completed using reference TRBV7-9 and TRBJ1-1, is DTGVSQNPRHKITKRGQNVTFRCDPISEHNRLYWYRQTLGQGPEFLTYFQNEAQLEKSRLLSDRFSAERPKGSFSTLEIQRTEQGDSAMYLCASISGEGGEAFFGQGTRLTVV.